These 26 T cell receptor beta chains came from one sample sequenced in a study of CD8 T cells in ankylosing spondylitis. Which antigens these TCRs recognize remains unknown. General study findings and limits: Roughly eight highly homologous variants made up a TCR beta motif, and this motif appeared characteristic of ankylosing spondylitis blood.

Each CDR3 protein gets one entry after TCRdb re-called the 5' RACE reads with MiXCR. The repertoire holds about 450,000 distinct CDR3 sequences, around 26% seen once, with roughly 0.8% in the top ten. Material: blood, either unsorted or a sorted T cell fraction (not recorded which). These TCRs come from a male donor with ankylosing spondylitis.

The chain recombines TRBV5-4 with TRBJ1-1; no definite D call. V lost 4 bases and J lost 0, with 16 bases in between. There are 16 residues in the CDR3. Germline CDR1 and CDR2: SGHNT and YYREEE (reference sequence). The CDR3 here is CASSNHRGNLNTEAFF. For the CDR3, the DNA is TGTGCCAGCAGCAATCACCGGGGTAACTTGAACACTGAAGCTTTCTTT.

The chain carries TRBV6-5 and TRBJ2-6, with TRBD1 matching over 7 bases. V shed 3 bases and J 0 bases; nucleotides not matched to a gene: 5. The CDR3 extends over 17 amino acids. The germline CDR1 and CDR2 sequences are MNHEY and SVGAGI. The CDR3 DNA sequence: TGTGCCAGCAGTTATGGGGACAGTCTCTCTGGGGCCAACGTCCTGACTTTC. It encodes CASSYGDSLSGANVLTF.

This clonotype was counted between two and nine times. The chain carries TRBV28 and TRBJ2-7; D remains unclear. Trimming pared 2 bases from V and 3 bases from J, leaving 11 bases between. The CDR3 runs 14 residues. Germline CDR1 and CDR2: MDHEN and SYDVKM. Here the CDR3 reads CASSLSSANYEQYV. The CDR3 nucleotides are TGTGCCAGCAGTTTAAGTTCTGCAAACTACGAGCAGTACGTC.

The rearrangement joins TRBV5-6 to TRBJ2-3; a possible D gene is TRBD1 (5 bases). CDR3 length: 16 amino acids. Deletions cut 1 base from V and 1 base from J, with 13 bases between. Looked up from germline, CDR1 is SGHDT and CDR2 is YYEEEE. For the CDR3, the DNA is TGTGCCAGCAGCTTGAGAGACAGTATAGGCACAGATACGCAGTATTTT. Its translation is CASSLRDSIGTDTQYF.

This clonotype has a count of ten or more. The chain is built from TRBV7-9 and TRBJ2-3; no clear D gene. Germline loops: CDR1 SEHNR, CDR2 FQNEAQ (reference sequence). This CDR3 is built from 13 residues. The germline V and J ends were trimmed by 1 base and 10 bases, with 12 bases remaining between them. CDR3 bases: TGTGCCAGCAGCTTAGAGGACCGGGTTGCGCAGTATTTT. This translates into CASSLEDRVAQYF.

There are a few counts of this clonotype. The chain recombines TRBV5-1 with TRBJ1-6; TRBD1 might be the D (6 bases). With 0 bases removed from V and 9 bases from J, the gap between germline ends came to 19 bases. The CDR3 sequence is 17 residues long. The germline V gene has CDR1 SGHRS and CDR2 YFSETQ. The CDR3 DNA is TGCGCCAGCAGCTTGGAGGCTACAGGGTTCGGTGGTTCACCCCTCCACTTT. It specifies CASSLEATGFGGSPLHF.

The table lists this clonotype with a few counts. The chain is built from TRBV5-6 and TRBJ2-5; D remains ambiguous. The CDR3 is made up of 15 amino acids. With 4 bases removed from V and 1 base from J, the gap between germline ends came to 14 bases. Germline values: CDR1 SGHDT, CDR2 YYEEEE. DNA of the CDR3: TGTGCCAGCAGCGCCCTGACCGAATTCCAAGAGACCCAGTACTTC. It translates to CASSALTEFQETQYF.

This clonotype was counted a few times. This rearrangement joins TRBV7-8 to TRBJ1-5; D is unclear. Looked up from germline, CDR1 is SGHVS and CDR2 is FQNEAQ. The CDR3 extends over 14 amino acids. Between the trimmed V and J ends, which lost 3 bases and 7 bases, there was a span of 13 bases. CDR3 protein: CASSFLGSGQPQHF. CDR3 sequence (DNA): TGTGCCAGCAGCTTCCTGGGTAGCGGACAGCCCCAGCATTTT.

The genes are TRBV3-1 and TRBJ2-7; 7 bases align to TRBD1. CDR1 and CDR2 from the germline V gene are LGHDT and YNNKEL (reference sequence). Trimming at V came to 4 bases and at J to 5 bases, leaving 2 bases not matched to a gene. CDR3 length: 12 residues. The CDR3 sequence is CASSPGQDEQYV. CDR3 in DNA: TGTGCCAGCAGCCCCGGACAGGACGAGCAGTACGTC.

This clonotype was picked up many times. Here the CDR3 reads CASSQGTDLYGYTF. The CDR3 DNA sequence: TGCGCCAGCAGCCAAGGGACAGACCTCTATGGCTACACCTTC. The chain recombines TRBV5-1 with TRBJ1-2; 7 bases agree with TRBD1. V dropped 4 bases and J dropped 4; count of bases not matched to a gene: 7. The length of the CDR3 is 14 residues. Germline CDR1 reads SGHRS; CDR2 reads YFSETQ.

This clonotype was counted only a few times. CDR3 protein: CSARFGTGITEAFF. The CDR3 coding sequence is TGCAGTGCTAGATTTGGGACAGGGATCACTGAAGCTTTCTTT. The chain carries TRBV20-1 and TRBJ1-1; 9 bases match TRBD1. CDR1 DFQATT and CDR2 SNEGSKA come from the germline V gene (reference sequence). V dropped 2 bases and J dropped 4; count of bases not matched to a gene: 5. The CDR3 contains 14 residues.

This CDR3 reads CSASIAGEQFF. The CDR3 nucleotides are TGCAGTGCTTCGATAGCAGGAGAGCAGTTCTTC. The gene calls are TRBV20-1 and TRBJ2-1, with D unresolved. V was shortened by 5 bases and J by 10 bases, with 12 bases between the two germline ends. The CDR3 is made up of 11 amino acids. Germline CDR1 DFQATT, CDR2 SNEGSKA (reference sequence).

The CDR3 loop is CSASGQGIDSYNSPLHF. The DNA for the CDR3 is TGCAGTGCTAGTGGACAGGGAATTGACTCCTATAATTCACCCCTCCACTTT. The V call is TRBV20-1, the J call TRBJ1-6; TRBD1 agrees at 8 bases. The CDR3 loop spans 17 amino acids. Germline loops: CDR1 DFQATT, CDR2 SNEGSKA (reference sequence). J gave up 0 bases and V 3 bases, and 7 bases lay outside the gene matches.

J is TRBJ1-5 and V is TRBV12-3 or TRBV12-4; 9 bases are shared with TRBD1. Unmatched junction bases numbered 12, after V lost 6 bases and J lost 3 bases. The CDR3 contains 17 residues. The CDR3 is CASSQRTGAAYNQPQHF. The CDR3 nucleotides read TGTGCCAGCAGCCAGCGGACAGGGGCCGCCTACAATCAGCCCCAGCATTTT.

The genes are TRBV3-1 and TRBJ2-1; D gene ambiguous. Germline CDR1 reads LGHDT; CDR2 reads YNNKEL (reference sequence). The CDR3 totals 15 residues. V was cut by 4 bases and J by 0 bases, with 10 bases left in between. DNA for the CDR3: TGTGCCAGCAGCCCCCGGGTAGTCTCCTACAATGAGCAGTTCTTC. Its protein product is CASSPRVVSYNEQFF.

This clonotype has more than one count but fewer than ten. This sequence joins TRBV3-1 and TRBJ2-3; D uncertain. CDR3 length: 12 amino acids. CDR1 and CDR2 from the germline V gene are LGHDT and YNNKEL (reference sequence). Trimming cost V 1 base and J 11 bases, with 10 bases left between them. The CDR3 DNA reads TGTGCCAGCAGCCAAGGAGTATTGGGGCAGTATTTT. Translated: CASSQGVLGQYF.

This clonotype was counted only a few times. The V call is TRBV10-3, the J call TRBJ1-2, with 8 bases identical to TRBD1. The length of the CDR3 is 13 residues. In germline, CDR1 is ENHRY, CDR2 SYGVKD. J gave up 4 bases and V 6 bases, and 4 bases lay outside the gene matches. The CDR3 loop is CAIRTGDGYGYTF. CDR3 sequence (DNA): TGTGCCATCAGGACAGGGGACGGCTATGGCTACACCTTC.

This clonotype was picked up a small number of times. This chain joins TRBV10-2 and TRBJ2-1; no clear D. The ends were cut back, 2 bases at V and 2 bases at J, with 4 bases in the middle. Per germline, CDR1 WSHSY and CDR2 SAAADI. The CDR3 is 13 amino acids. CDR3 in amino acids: CASSENTYNEQFF. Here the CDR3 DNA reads TGCGCCAGCAGTGAGAATACCTACAATGAGCAGTTCTTC.

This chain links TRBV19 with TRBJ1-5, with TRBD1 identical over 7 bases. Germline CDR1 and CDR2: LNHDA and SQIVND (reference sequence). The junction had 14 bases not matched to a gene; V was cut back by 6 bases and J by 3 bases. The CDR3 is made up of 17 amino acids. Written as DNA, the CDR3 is TGTGCCAGTAGGAGACGAACTACAGGGGTAGTCAATCAGCCCCAGCATTTT. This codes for CASRRRTTGVVNQPQHF. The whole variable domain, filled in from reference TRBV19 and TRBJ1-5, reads DGGITQSPKYLFRKEGQNVTLSCEQNLNHDAMYWYRQDPGQGLRLIYYSQIVNDFQKGDIAEGYSVSREKKESFPLTVTSAQKNPTAFYLCASRRRTTGVVNQPQHFGDGTRLSIL.

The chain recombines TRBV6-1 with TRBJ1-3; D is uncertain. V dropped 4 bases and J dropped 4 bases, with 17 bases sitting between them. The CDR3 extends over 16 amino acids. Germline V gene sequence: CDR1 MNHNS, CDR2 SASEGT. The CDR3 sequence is CASSAHDPSAGNTIYF. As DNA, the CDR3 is TGTGCCAGCAGTGCCCATGACCCATCTGCGGGAAACACCATATATTTT.

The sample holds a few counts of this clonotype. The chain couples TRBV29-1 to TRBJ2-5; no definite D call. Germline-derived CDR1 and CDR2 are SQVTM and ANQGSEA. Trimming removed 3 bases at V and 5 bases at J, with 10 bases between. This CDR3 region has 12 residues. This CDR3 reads CSVESFTETQYF. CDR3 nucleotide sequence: TGCAGCGTTGAGTCCTTCACGGAGACCCAGTACTTC.

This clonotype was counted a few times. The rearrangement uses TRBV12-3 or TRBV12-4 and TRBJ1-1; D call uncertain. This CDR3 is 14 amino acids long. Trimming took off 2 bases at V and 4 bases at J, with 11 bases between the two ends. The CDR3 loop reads CASSLRGYSTEAFF. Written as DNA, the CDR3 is TGTGCCAGCAGTTTACGGGGTTATAGCACTGAAGCTTTCTTT.

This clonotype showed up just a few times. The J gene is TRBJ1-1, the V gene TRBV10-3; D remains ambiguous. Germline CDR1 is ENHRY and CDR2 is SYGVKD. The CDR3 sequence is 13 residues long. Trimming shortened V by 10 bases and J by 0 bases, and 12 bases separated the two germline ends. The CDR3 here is CATEYAMNTEAFF. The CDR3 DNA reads TGTGCCACCGAGTATGCTATGAACACTGAAGCTTTCTTT.

The CDR3 DNA reads as TGTGCCAGCAGCCAAGGGGGGGCGGCGGCTGAAGCTTTCTTT. It codes for CASSQGGAAAEAFF. The chain couples TRBV14 to TRBJ1-1; D is perhaps TRBD1 (6 bases). CDR3 length: 14 residues. CDR1 is SGHDN and CDR2 is FVKESK in the germline V gene. The V end lost 1 base, the J end lost 6 bases, and 12 bases lay between the germline ends.

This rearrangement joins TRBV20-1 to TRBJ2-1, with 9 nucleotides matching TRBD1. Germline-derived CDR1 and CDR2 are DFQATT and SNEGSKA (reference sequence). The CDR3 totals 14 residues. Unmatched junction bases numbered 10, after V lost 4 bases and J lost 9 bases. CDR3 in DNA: TGCAGTGCTAAGGACAGGGGAAGGCTCGGTGAGCAGTTCTTC. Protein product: CSAKDRGRLGEQFF.

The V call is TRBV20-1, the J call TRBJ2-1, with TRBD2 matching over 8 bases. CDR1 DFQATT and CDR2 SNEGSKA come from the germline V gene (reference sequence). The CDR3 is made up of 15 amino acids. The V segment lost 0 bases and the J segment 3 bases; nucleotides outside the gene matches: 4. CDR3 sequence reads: CSAREAAGDYNEQFF. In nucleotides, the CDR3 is TGCAGTGCTAGAGAGGCAGCGGGAGACTACAATGAGCAGTTCTTC.